This section outlines one T cell receptor (beta chain) sequence together with its context. Its antigen remains unknown. The source of the sample is a study of post-analysis software for immune sequencing data. For the study at large: Some patients lacked subtype; others had relapsing-remitting, secondary progressive or progressive-relapsing disease.

Trimming removed 11 bases at V and 10 bases at J, with 24 bases between. CDR3 length: 13 residues. Germline V lookup: CDR1 SGHTA, CDR2 FQGNSA. cDNA libraries of TCR beta carried unique molecular identifiers. A population of roughly 1 to 11 million T cells gave rise to about 500,000 cDNA molecules. TCRdb analysed the PCR reads with MiXCR anew, one entry per CDR3 protein. The table records about 680,000 distinct CDR3 sequences, roughly three fifths of them present only once. Study findings and constraints: Roughly 5 TRBV segments (TRBV5-6, TRBV5-1 and TRBV20-1 among them) occurred more frequently in patients than in controls. Versus controls, multiple sclerosis patients showed significantly lower diversity (normalized Chao1).

Input material: blood. The chain employs TRBV7-2 and TRBJ2-7; D is possibly TRBD1 or TRBD2 (6 bases each). The origin of this receptor is a girl aged 2-15 years with multiple sclerosis. CDR3 sequence: CAGAGGNRETQYF. Written as DNA, the CDR3 is TGTGCCGGGGCTGGGGGGAACAGGGAAACCCAGTACTTC.